This T cell receptor beta chain was retrieved from a study of blood T cell repertoires in COVID-19. The CDR3 is 14 amino acids. The germline gives CDR1 MNHEY, CDR2 SVGAGI. J gave up 3 bases and V 6 bases, and 7 bases lay outside the gene matches. In its sample, this clone was seen once. The repertoire was sequenced with immunoSEQ multiplex PCR; TCRdb's copy has only in-frame clones and lacks some. Here the sample spans approximately 170,000 clones, 70% to 85% being singletons. Sample: peripheral blood. The gene calls are TRBV6-5 and TRBJ1-2, with 7 bases aligning to TRBD1. The source of this sequence is a man aged 60 to 75 who had recovered from COVID-19. The CDR3 coding sequence is TGTGCCAGCAGACATATCGGGACAGACTATGGCTACACCTTC. Its translation: CASRHIGTDYGYTF.